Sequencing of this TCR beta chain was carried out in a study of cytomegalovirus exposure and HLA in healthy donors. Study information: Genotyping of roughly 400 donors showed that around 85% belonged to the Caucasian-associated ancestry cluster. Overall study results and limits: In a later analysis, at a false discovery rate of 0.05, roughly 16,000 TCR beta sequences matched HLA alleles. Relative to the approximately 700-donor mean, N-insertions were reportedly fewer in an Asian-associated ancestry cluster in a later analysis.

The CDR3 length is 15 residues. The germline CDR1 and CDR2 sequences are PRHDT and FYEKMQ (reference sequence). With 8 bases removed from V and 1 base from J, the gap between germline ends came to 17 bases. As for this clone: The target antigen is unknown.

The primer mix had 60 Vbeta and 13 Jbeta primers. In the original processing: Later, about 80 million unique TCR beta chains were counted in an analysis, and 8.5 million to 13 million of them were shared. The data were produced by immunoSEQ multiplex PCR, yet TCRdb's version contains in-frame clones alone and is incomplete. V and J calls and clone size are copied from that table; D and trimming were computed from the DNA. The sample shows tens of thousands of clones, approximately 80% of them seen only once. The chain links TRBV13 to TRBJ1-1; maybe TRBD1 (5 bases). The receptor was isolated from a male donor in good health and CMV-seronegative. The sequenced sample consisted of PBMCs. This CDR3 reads CASSWGGDGNTEAFF. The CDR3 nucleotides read TGTGCCAGCTCCTGGGGGGGGGATGGGAACACTGAAGCTTTCTTT.